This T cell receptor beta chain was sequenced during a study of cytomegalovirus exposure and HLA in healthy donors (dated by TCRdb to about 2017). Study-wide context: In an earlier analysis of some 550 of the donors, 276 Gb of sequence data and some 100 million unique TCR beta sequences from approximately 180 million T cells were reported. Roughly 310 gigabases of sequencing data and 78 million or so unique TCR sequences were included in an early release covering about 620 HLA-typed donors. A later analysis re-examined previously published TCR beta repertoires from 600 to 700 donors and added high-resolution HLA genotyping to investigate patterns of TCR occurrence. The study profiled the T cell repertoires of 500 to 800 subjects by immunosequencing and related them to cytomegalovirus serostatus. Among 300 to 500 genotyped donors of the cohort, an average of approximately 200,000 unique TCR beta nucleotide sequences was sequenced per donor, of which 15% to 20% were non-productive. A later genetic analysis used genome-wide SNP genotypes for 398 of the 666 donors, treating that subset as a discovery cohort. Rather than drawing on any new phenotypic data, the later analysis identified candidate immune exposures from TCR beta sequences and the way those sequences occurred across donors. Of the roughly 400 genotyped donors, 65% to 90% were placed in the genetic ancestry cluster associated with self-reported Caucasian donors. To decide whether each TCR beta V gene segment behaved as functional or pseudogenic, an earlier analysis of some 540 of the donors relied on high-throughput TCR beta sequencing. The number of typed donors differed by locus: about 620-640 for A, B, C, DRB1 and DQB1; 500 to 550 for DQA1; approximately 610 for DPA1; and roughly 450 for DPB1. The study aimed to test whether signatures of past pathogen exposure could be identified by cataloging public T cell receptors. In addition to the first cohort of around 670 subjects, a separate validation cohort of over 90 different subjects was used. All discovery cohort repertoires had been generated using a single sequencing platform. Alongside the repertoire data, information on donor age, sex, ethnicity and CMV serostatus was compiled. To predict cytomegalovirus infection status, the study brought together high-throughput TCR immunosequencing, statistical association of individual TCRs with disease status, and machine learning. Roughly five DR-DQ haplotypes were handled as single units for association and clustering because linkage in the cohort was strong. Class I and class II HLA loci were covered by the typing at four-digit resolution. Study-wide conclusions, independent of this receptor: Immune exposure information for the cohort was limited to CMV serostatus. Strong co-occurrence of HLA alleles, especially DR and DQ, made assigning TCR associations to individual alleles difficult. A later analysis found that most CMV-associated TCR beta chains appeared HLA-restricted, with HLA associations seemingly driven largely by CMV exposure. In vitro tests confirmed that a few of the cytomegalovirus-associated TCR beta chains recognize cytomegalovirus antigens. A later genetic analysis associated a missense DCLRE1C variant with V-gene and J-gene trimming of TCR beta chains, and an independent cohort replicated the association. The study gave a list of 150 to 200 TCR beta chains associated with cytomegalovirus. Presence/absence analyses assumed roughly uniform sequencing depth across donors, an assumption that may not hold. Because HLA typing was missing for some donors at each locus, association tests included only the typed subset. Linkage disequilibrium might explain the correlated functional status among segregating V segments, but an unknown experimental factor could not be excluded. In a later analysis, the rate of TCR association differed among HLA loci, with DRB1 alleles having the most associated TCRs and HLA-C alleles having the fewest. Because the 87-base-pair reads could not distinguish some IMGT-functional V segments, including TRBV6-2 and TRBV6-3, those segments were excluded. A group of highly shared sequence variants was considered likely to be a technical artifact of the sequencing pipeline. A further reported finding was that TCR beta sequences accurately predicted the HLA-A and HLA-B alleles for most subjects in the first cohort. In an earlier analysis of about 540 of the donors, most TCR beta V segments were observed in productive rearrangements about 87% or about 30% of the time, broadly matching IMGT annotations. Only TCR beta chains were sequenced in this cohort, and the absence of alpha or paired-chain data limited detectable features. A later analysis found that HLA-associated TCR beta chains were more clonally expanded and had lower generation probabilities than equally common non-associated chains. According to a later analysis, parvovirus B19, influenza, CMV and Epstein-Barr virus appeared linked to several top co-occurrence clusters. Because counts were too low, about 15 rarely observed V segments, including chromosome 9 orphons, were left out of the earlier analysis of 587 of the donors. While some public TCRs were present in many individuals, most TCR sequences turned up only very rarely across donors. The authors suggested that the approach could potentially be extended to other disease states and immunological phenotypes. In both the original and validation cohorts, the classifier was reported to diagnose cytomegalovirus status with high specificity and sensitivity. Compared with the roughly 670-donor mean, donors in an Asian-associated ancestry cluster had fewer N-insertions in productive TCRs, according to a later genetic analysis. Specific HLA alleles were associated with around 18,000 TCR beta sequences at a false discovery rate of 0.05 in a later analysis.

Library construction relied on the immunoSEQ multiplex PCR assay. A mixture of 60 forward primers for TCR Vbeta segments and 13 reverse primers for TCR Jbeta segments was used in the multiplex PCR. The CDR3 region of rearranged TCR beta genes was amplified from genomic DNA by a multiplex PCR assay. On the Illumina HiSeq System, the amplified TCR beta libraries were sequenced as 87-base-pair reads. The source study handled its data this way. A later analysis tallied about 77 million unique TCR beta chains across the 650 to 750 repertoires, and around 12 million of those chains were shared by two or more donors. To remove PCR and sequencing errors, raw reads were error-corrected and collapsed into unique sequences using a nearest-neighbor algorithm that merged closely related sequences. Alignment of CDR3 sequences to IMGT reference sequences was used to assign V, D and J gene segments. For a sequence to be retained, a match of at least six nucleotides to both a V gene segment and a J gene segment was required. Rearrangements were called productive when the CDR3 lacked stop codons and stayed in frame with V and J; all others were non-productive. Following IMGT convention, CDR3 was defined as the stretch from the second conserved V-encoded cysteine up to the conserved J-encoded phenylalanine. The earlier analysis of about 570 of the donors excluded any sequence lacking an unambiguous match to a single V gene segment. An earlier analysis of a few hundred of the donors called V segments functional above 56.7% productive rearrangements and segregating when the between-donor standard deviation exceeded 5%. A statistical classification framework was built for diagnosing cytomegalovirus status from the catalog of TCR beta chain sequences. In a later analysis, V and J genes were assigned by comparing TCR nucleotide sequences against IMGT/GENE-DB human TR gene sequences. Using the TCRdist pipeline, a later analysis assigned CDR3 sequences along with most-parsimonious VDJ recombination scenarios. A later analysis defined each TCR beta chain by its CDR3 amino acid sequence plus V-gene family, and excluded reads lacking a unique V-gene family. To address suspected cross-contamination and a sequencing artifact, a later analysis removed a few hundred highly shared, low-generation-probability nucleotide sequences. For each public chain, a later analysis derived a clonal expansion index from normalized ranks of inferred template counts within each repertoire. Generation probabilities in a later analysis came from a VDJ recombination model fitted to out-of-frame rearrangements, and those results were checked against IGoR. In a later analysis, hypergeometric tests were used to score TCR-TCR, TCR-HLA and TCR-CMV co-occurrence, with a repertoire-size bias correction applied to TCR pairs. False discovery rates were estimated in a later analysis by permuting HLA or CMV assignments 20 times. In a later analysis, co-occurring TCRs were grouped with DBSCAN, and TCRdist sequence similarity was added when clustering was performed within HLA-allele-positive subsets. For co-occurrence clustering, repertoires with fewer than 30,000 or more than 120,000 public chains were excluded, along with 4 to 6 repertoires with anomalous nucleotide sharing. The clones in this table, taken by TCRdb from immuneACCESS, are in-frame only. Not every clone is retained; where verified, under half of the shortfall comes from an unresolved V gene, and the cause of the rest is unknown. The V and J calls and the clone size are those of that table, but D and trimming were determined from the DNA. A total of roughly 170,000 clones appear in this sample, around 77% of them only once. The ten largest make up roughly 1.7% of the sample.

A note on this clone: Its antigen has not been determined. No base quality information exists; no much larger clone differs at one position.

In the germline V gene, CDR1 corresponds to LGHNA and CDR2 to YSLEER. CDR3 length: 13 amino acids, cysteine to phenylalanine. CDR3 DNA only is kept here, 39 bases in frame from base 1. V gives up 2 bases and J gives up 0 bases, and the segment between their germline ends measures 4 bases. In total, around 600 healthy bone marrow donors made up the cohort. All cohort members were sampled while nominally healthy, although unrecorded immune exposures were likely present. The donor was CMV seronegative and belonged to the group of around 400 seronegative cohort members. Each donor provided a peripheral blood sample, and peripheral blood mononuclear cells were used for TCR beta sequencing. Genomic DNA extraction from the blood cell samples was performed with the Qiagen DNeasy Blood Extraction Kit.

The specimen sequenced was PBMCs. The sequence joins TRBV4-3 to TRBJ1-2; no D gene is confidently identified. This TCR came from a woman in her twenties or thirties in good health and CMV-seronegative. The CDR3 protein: CASSQLSNYGYTF. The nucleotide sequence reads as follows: TGCGCCAGCAGCCAACTTTCTAACTATGGCTACACCTTC.